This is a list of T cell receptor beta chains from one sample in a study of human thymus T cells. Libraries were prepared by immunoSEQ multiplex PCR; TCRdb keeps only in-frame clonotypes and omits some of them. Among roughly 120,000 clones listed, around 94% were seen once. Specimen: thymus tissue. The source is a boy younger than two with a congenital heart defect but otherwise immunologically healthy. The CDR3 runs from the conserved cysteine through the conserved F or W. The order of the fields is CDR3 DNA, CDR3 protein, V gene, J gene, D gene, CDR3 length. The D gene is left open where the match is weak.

TGTGCCATCAAGACTAGCGGGACTTTCACAGATACGCAGTATTTT	CAIKTSGTFTDTQYF	TRBV10-3	TRBJ2-3	TRBD2	15
TGTGCCTGGAGTTACCCTAATTCCTACAATGAGCAGTTCTTC	CAWSYPNSYNEQFF	TRBV30	TRBJ2-1	-	14
TGTGCCAGCAATACCGGTCCAGGGGGCTTCAATGAGCAGTTCTTC	CASNTGPGGFNEQFF	TRBV6-1	TRBJ2-1	TRBD1	15
TGTGCCAGCAGTCCAACTAGCGGGGGCATCACAGATACGCAGTATTTT	CASSPTSGGITDTQYF	TRBV2	TRBJ2-3	TRBD2	16
TGTGCCAGCATCTCGAGGGGGGACTGGGAGCTGTTTTTT	CASISRGDWELFF	TRBV6-1	TRBJ2-2	-	13
TGTGCCAGCAGTTCCCTTCAGGGGAGCGGCTATGGCTACACCTTC	CASSSLQGSGYGYTF	TRBV27	TRBJ1-2	-	15
TGTGCCAGCAGTTACTTAGCAGGGCCCAACTATGGCTACACCTTC	CASSYLAGPNYGYTF	TRBV6-5	TRBJ1-2	-	15
TGTGCCAGCAGCTGCGGACAGGGGAAAAACAGCTATGGCTACACCTTC	CASSCGQGKNSYGYTF	TRBV7-2	TRBJ1-2	TRBD1	16
TGCAGTGCCCGGCCCTCAGAGACCCAGTACTTC	CSARPSETQYF	TRBV20-1	TRBJ2-5	-	11
TGTGCCAGCAGCTTGGAACGGGGGACCCTCCCAGATACGCAGTATTTT	CASSLERGTLPDTQYF	TRBV5-6	TRBJ2-3	-	16
TGTGCCAGCGGGCCCGGTTCGGAGGGGGGGAACTATGGCTACACCTTC	CASGPGSEGGNYGYTF	TRBV28	TRBJ1-2	-	16
TGTGCCAGCAGTCAGCCCTCGGACAGGGGCCTTTCCAATTCACCCCTCCACTTT	CASSQPSDRGLSNSPLHF	TRBV28	TRBJ1-6	TRBD1	18
TGTGCCATCAGTGAGGGGGAGGGGATAATGAACACTGAAGCTTTCTTT	CAISEGEGIMNTEAFF	TRBV10-3	TRBJ1-1	-	16
TGTGCCAGCAGTCGTTCCGGGGGGCAAGATACGCAGTATTTT	CASSRSGGQDTQYF	TRBV28	TRBJ2-3	-	14
TGTGCCAGCAGCTTAGATCAGAGGCTCTTCACTGAAGCTTTCTTT	CASSLDQRLFTEAFF	TRBV11-2	TRBJ1-1	-	15